The entry below describes one TCR beta chain. Its antigen remains unknown. The CDR3 has 15 residues. In germline, CDR1 is KGHSH, CDR2 LQKENI. Unmatched junction bases numbered 10, after V lost 6 bases and J lost 6 bases. All of the isolated RNA was reverse transcribed, so expressed TCRB transcripts were sequenced. Here immunoSEQ multiplex PCR was the method, and the copy in TCRdb shows in-frame clones only, minus some. The table includes 250,000 to 300,000 clones, around 25% detected once. The data were taken from a study of beta chain features in type 1 diabetes. Study-level results: Patients with Type 1 diabetes showed moderately but significantly shorter TCRB CDR3s in all four CD4+ subsets. In the patient group, naive, central memory and Treg TCRB repertoires seemed more alike than in the healthy donor group.

Source material: naive CD4+ T cells from blood. The receptor was isolated from a woman in her 30s with type 1 diabetes. The chain links TRBV18 to TRBJ2-2; 7 bases match TRBD2. The CDR3 loop reads CASSVAGENAGELFF. The DNA for the CDR3 is TGTGCCAGCTCGGTAGCGGGCGAAAACGCCGGGGAGCTGTTTTTT.